These 29 T cell receptor beta chains share one sample of origin, sequenced in a study of regulatory T cells in long-lasting Graves disease (dated by TCRdb to the early 2020s). Library generation was performed with multiplex PCR. Sequenced using an Illumina HiSeq 4000. CDR3 regions were amplified by Arm-PCR with iRepertoire HTBI primers to construct TCR beta libraries. Clones were called with MiXCR by TCRdb after fastp trimmed the public reads at Q25, and only in-frame beta chains were retained. All rows with the same CDR3 protein become a single entry with the most common DNA and genes. The sample has approximately 350,000 distinct CDR3 sequences on record, around 23% of them singletons. The ten largest make up roughly a quarter of the sample. The time point tag for this specimen amounts to: persistent/refractory GD, antithyroid drugs over 5 years with positive TRAb. RNA was extracted from PBMCs in TRIzol for both TCR sequencing and RNA sequencing.

The sequences come from peripheral blood mononuclear cells (PBMCs), collected when the disease was refractory, from a patient treated with antithyroid drugs. Every receptor here comes from a woman between 40 and 55 years old with Graves disease. Donor details come from another sample of the same person, matched by shared clones.

This clonotype came up many times. The chain is built from TRBV6-1 and TRBJ2-5; D not resolved. V was cut by 1 base and J by 0 bases, with 3 bases left in between. The CDR3 runs 13 residues. Germline V lookup: CDR1 MNHNS, CDR2 SASEGT. The DNA for the CDR3 is TGTGCCAGCAGTGAAGTATACCAAGAGACCCAGTACTTC. Residues: CASSEVYQETQYF.

This chain connects TRBV2 to TRBJ2-7, with D uncertain. The CDR3 loop spans 18 amino acids. The ends were cut back, 8 bases at V and 2 bases at J, with 28 bases in the middle. Germline-derived CDR1 and CDR2 are SNHLY and FYNNEI. The CDR3 region has the DNA TGTGCCAGCTCACCACCGTCCCTCTTCCGCCGTCGAGCCTACGAGCAGTACTTC. Translation gives CASSPPSLFRRRAYEQYF.

The rearrangement joins TRBV19 to TRBJ2-2; 10 nucleotides line up with TRBD2. Germline CDR1 is LNHDA and CDR2 is SQIVND (reference sequence). The CDR3 totals 17 residues. Trimming removed 6 bases from V and 0 bases from J; junction bases left unmatched: 7. Here the CDR3 reads CASSGLADPSNTGELFF. CDR3 bases: TGTGCCAGTAGCGGACTAGCGGACCCTTCGAACACCGGGGAGCTGTTTTTT.

Turning to this clonotype: This may stem from a read error, because a much larger clone lies one nucleotide away. Since no conserved phenylalanine or tryptophan closes the CDR3, a read error is the likely cause. The gene calls are TRBV12-3 or TRBV12-4 and TRBJ1-2; no clear D. The CDR3 contains 14 residues. V lost 0 bases, J lost 6 bases, and 11 bases lay in between. The chain's CDR3 is CASSLALGRDGYTL. DNA for the CDR3: TGTGCCAGCAGTTTAGCGCTTGGGCGAGATGGCTACACCCTC.

This clonotype was seen a handful of times. The chain recombines TRBV7-2 with TRBJ2-5; D unresolved. Matching the DNA end better, TRBJ2-1 makes the J call doubtful. Germline V gives CDR1 SGHTA, CDR2 FQGNSA. This CDR3 has 14 amino acids. The CDR3: CASSLWPYFDEQFF. The CDR3 region has the DNA TGTGCCAGCAGCTTATGGCCATACTTCGATGAGCAGTTCTTC.

In its sample, this clonotype was seen many times. The chain combines TRBV28 with TRBJ2-7, with 11 bases aligning to TRBD2. CDR1 and CDR2 (germline): MDHEN, SYDVKM. This CDR3 contains 18 residues. Trimming cost V 4 bases and J 2 bases; bases outside gene matches: 13. Written as DNA, the CDR3 is TGTGCCAGCAGTTCCTTGACTAGCGGGATGGGAACCGCCTACGAGCAGTACTTC. It specifies CASSSLTSGMGTAYEQYF. Full variable domain (outside the CDR3, taken from reference TRBV28 and TRBJ2-7): DVKVTQSSRYLVKRTGEKVFLECVQDMDHENMFWYRQDPGLGLRLIYFSYDVKMKEKGDIPEGYSVSREKKERFSLILESASTNQTSMYLCASSSLTSGMGTAYEQYFGPGTRLTVT.

This clonotype was found a few times. The CDR3 spells CAWSLRGALGGKLFF. In DNA form, the CDR3 reads TGTGCCTGGAGTCTAAGAGGTGCTCTCGGAGGAAAACTGTTTTTT. V usage is TRBV30 and J usage is TRBJ1-4; D is undetermined. This CDR3 comprises 15 residues. Between the trimmed V and J ends, which lost 2 bases and 10 bases, there was a span of 20 bases. Per the germline V gene, CDR1 is GTSNPN and CDR2 is SVGIG (reference sequence).

In its sample, this clonotype was seen many times. This rearrangement joins TRBV6-2 or TRBV6-3 to TRBJ2-7, with 8 bases that match TRBD2. Trimming removed 4 bases from V and 4 bases from J; junction bases left unmatched: 9. Germline assignment: CDR1 MNHEY and CDR2 SVGEGT. The CDR3 length is 15 residues. The CDR3 DNA reads as TGTGCCAGCAGTTCCTCCGGGACTAGTTCTTACGAGCAGTACTTC. Amino acids: CASSSSGTSSYEQYF.

This clonotype appeared a few times. The chain carries TRBV28 and TRBJ2-1; 8 nucleotides line up with TRBD2. Germline V gene data show CDR1 as MDHEN and CDR2 as SYDVKM. The CDR3 consists of 14 residues. J gave up 9 bases and V 11 bases, and 15 bases lay outside the gene matches. CDR3 in amino acids: CAVHPGLGLGEQFF. The CDR3 DNA sequence: TGTGCCGTACATCCGGGACTAGGTTTGGGTGAGCAGTTCTTC.

The chain employs TRBV11-2 and TRBJ2-1; a possible D gene is TRBD2 (6 bases). The CDR3 covers 14 residues. The germline V gene encodes CDR1 SGHAT and CDR2 FQNNGV. Trimming pared 1 base from V and 8 bases from J, leaving 12 bases between. The CDR3: CASSLVAGRYEQFF. The CDR3 DNA reads as TGTGCCAGCAGCTTAGTGGCGGGAAGGTATGAGCAGTTCTTC.

This clonotype was recorded at least ten times. V and J are TRBV28 and TRBJ2-6; 13 nucleotides agree with TRBD2. The CDR3 length is 20 residues. V trimming: 3 bases; J trimming: 3 bases; junction bases outside the gene matches: 11. From germline, CDR1 is MDHEN and CDR2 SYDVKM. The CDR3 spells CASSFPGTSGIASGANVLTF. CDR3 DNA sequence: TGTGCCAGCAGTTTCCCCGGGACTAGCGGGATAGCTAGTGGGGCCAACGTCCTGACTTTC.

Concerning this clonotype: This may stem from a read error, because a much larger clone lies one nucleotide away. The genes are TRBV7-9 and TRBJ1-5; weak D call: TRBD1 (5 bases). The germline V gene encodes CDR1 SEHNR and CDR2 FQNEAQ (reference sequence). The CDR3 has 16 amino acids. CDR3 residues: CASSSGTGRSKQPQHF. CDR3 DNA: TGTGCCAGCAGCAGCGGGACCGGAAGAAGCAAACAGCCCCAGCATTTT.

This clonotype was detected only once. The junction departs from germline at one end; a sequencing error may be responsible. The V gene is TRBV2, the J gene TRBJ2-2, with no clear D. Germline V gene data show CDR1 as SNHLY and CDR2 as FYNNEI. CDR3 length equals 15 residues. The CDR3 DNA reads as TGTGTCAGCAGCTCAAGCTTACATAACACCGGGGAGCTGTTTTTT. This sequence encodes CVSSSSLHNTGELFF.

In its sample, this clonotype was seen many times. The chain recombines TRBV20-1 with TRBJ2-5; D gene uncertain. CDR1 is DFQATT and CDR2 is SNEGSKA in the germline V gene (reference sequence). Trimming stripped 1 base from V and 5 bases from J, with 11 bases between. The CDR3 consists of 13 residues. CDR3 nucleotide sequence: TGCAGTGCTAGAGCTCGCTTACGGGAGACCCAGTACTTC. As protein: CSARARLRETQYF.

This clonotype was detected ten times or more. V gene TRBV20-1 combines with J gene TRBJ2-5, with D maybe TRBD2 (6 bases). Germline-derived CDR1 and CDR2 are DFQATT and SNEGSKA (reference sequence). The CDR3 is made up of 11 amino acids. V was shortened by 6 bases and J by 5 bases, with 10 bases between the two germline ends. Here the CDR3 DNA reads TGCAGTGCCCGGGAGTTCGAGACCCAGTACTTC. This sequence encodes CSAREFETQYF.

This clonotype was found once. V gene TRBV5-8 combines with J gene TRBJ2-4; tentatively, D is TRBD1 or TRBD2 (5 bases each). Germline values: CDR1 SGHTS, CDR2 YDEGEE. Trimming took 4 bases from V and 8 from J, leaving 22 bases between them. This CDR3 has 16 amino acids. CDR3 in amino acids: CASSKDVDFLGDIQYF. CDR3 bases: TGTGCCAGCAGCAAGGACGTGGACTTCTTGGGGGACATTCAGTACTTC. Together with reference TRBV5-8 and TRBJ2-4, the CDR3 gives the full variable domain: EAGVTQSPTHLIKTRGQQATLRCSPISGHTSVYWYQQALGLGLQFLLWYDEGEERNRGNFPPRFSGRQFPNYSSELNVNALELEDSALYLCASSKDVDFLGDIQYFGAGTRLSVL.

This clonotype was picked up many times. The chain is built from TRBV6-1 and TRBJ1-1; 10 nucleotides line up with TRBD1. The CDR3 loop spans 15 amino acids. Germline V gene data show CDR1 as MNHNS and CDR2 as SASEGT. Unmatched junction bases numbered 5, after V lost 7 bases and J lost 0 bases. CDR3 sequence reads: CASKRTGGMNTEAFF. CDR3 DNA sequence: TGTGCCAGCAAAAGGACAGGGGGAATGAACACTGAAGCTTTCTTT.

Turning to this clonotype: The CDR3 ends on some other residue instead of the conserved phenylalanine or tryptophan, so this is likely a read error. This chain links TRBV12-3 or TRBV12-4 with TRBJ2-5, with D unclear. V lost 5 bases, J lost 5 bases, and 21 bases lay in between. The CDR3 is made up of 16 amino acids. In DNA, the CDR3 is TGTGCCAGCAGTCCGACCGGAGTAATAGCTGGGGAGACCCAGTACTAC. It yields the protein CASSPTGVIAGETQYY.

Of note for this clonotype: The germline gene is not matched at one end of the junction; a read error may be the cause. The CDR3 protein is CASSLAIGGRQPQHF. The CDR3 coding sequence is TGTGCCAGCAGCCTAGCCATAGGGGGCCGGCAGCCCCAGCATTTT. The chain joins TRBV7-6 to TRBJ1-5, with 7 bases matching TRBD1. The CDR3 covers 15 residues. The germline gives CDR1 SGHVS, CDR2 FNYEAQ.

This clonotype occurred many times. The chain recombines TRBV2 with TRBJ1-2; no reliable D call. This CDR3 is built from 12 residues. Germline lookup yields CDR1 SNHLY and CDR2 FYNNEI. Trimming took 9 bases from V and 4 from J, leaving 12 bases between them. CDR3 sequence: CASLTGGYGYTF. The CDR3 DNA is TGTGCCAGTCTCACCGGAGGCTATGGCTACACCTTC.

V gene TRBV6-1 combines with J gene TRBJ1-5; 12 nucleotides match TRBD1. Germline V gene data show CDR1 as MNHNS and CDR2 as SASEGT. The ends lost 6 bases at V and 2 bases at J; junction bases unmatched: 8. There are 17 residues in the CDR3. CDR3 bases: TGTGCCAGCAGCCAGGGACAGGGGGCGCAGGGCAATCAGCCCCAGCATTTT. Translated: CASSQGQGAQGNQPQHF.

This clonotype was detected ten times or more. The chain employs TRBV10-3 and TRBJ1-1; 10 positions agree with TRBD1. This CDR3 has 15 residues. Trimming took 5 bases from V and 2 from J; bases not matched to a gene: 5. Germline values: CDR1 ENHRY, CDR2 SYGVKD. CDR3 DNA sequence: TGTGCCATCAGTCCCCGGGACAGGGGAAACACTGAAGCTTTCTTT. Its translation is CAISPRDRGNTEAFF.

This clonotype was picked up many times. The chain recombines TRBV7-3 with TRBJ2-2; D gene ambiguous. The CDR3 is 12 amino acids. Germline V gene data show CDR1 as SGHTA and CDR2 as FQGTGA. Trimming removed 5 bases at V and 2 bases at J, with 3 bases between. The DNA for the CDR3 is TGTGCCAGCAGCACAAACACCGGGGAGCTGTTTTTT. Translation: CASSTNTGELFF.

The gene calls are TRBV29-1 and TRBJ2-7; perhaps TRBD1 as D (5 bases). CDR1 and CDR2 (germline): SQVTM, ANQGSEA. This CDR3 contains 16 residues. V dropped 7 bases and J dropped 1 base, with 23 bases sitting between them. The CDR3 is CSAEVRRDRDSYEQYF. CDR3 DNA sequence: TGCAGCGCCGAGGTTCGCAGGGATAGAGATTCCTACGAGCAGTACTTC.

The chain carries TRBV3-1 and TRBJ1-4, with a tentative D call TRBD1 (6 bases). Germline V gene data show CDR1 as LGHDT and CDR2 as YNNKEL (reference sequence). The CDR3 sequence is 14 residues long. V dropped 4 bases and J dropped 3 bases, with 9 bases sitting between them. The CDR3 DNA follows: TGTGCCAGCAGCCCCAGGGGAGCTAATGAAAAACTGTTTTTT. Encoded protein: CASSPRGANEKLFF.

The chain joins TRBV13 to TRBJ1-3, with TRBD1 matching over 7 bases. The CDR3 has 14 residues. The trim removed 5 bases at V and 4 bases at J, leaving 5 bases unmatched. From germline, CDR1 is PRHDT and CDR2 FYEKMQ (reference sequence). This chain's CDR3 is CASSPTGFGNTIYF. The DNA for the CDR3 is TGTGCCAGCAGCCCGACAGGGTTCGGAAACACCATATATTTT.

This clonotype was detected ten times or more. The chain recombines TRBV2 with TRBJ1-4; D is unclear. This CDR3 contains 13 residues. Germline V lookup: CDR1 SNHLY, CDR2 FYNNEI. Deletions cut 5 bases from V and 3 bases from J, with 7 bases between. CDR3 residues: CASSLRSNEKLFF. In DNA form, the CDR3 reads TGTGCCAGCAGTTTGCGGTCTAATGAAAAACTGTTTTTT.

This clonotype turned up a few times. This sequence may be a read error, since a much larger clone differs from it by one base. As DNA, the CDR3 is TGTGCCAGCAGAACCGATGACACTGAAGCTTTCTTT. Amino acid sequence: CASRTDDTEAFF. V and J are TRBV6-1 and TRBJ1-1; D unresolved. The V end was cut by 6 bases, the J end by 3 bases, with 8 bases between. Germline V gives CDR1 MNHNS, CDR2 SASEGT. The CDR3 has 12 amino acids.

This clonotype was observed many times. The V and J genes are TRBV20-1 and TRBJ2-5; TRBD2 is a possible D gene (7 bases). The CDR3 extends over 13 amino acids. Trimming took off 6 bases at V and 3 bases at J, with 14 bases between the two ends. Germline V lookup: CDR1 DFQATT, CDR2 SNEGSKA (reference sequence). The CDR3 reads CSARRGLEETQYF. The CDR3 nucleotides are TGCAGTGCCCGGCGGGGGCTTGAAGAGACCCAGTACTTC.